The source of this T cell receptor beta chain is a study of blood T cell repertoires in COVID-19. Looking at the study overall: There were acute and convalescent COVID-19 samples, and they came from the United States, Italy and Spain.

CDR1 SGHRS and CDR2 YFSETQ come from the germline V gene. The CDR3 covers 15 residues. The junction had 11 bases not matched to a gene; V was cut back by 4 bases and J by 8 bases. As originally analysed: Counts of nucleated cells, estimated from reference gene primer amplification, were obtained. Method: immunoSEQ multiplex PCR; TCRdb's copy keeps in-frame clones and lacks some. V, J and clone size were drawn from that table, and D and trimming were deduced from the DNA. Among over 250,000 clones, roughly 91% were seen once, and the ten largest hold around 0.91%. The receptor was derived from a woman in her thirties or forties who had recovered from COVID-19. Sequences were obtained from peripheral blood. V gene TRBV5-1 combines with J gene TRBJ2-1; 8 bases align to TRBD2. The CDR3: CASSPGGLVPHEQFF. CDR3 in DNA: TGCGCCAGCAGCCCGGGGGGACTAGTCCCTCATGAGCAGTTCTTC.